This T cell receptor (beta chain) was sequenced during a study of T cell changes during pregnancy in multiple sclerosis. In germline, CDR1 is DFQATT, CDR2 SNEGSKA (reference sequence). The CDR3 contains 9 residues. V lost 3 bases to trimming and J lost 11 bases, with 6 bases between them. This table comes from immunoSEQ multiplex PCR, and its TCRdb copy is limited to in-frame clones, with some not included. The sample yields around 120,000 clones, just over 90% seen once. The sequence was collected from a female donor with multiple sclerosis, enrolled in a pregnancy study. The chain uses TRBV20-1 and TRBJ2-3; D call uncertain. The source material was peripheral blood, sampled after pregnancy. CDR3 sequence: CSASPGQYF. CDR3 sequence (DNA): TGCAGTGCTAGTCCGGGGCAGTATTTT.